This passage covers 29 T cell receptor beta chains from one sample sequenced in a study of T cell responses to AZD1222 COVID-19 vaccine. Some clones are missing from TCRdb's copy, which holds only in-frame ones; the method was immunoSEQ multiplex PCR. The sample holds around 100,000 clones, around 91% seen once. This specimen consisted of peripheral blood, obtained on day 0 of AZD1222 vaccination. The receptors come from an adult in good health.

The V and J genes are TRBV27 and TRBJ2-7; tentative D call: TRBD1 (5 bases). CDR3 length: 15 amino acids. The ends were cut back, 3 bases at V and 6 bases at J, with 18 bases in the middle. Germline-derived CDR1 and CDR2 are MNHEY and SMNVEV (reference sequence). The CDR3 loop reads CASSFSSRGRSEQYF. CDR3 coding DNA: TGTGCCAGCAGTTTTTCTTCTAGGGGAAGATCCGAGCAGTACTTC.

This sequence joins TRBV3-1 (or the pseudogene TRBV3-2) and TRBJ1-6, with D possibly matching TRBD1 (5 bases). The length of the CDR3 is 17 residues. Germline V gene data show CDR1 as LGHDT and CDR2 as YNNKEL (reference sequence). V was clipped by 4 bases and J by 0 bases, with 13 bases between them. The CDR3 spells CASSPKTRGSYNSPLHF. The DNA for the CDR3 is TGTGCCAGCAGCCCCAAGACTAGGGGCTCCTATAATTCACCCCTCCACTTT.

V and J are TRBV4-1 and TRBJ1-2; D not certain. The length of the CDR3 is 15 residues. Trimming shortened V by 0 bases and J by 0 bases, and 8 bases separated the two germline ends. Germline V gene lookup returns CDR1 MGHRA and CDR2 YSYEKL. The CDR3 region has the DNA TGCGCCAGCAGCCAAGATTGGGCGGCTAACTATGGCTACACCTTC. Its protein is CASSQDWAANYGYTF.

The chain carries TRBV3-1 (or the pseudogene TRBV3-2) and TRBJ2-7; 9 nucleotides agree with TRBD2. The CDR3 sequence is 14 residues long. J was trimmed by 5 bases and V by 4 bases; bases with no gene match: 6. Per germline, CDR1 LGHDT and CDR2 YNNKEL (reference sequence). The CDR3 bases are TGTGCCAGCAGCCTCAGCGGGAGGTCGGACGAGCAGTACTTC. Translating it yields CASSLSGRSDEQYF.

This chain connects TRBV2 to TRBJ2-7; the match to TRBD2 covers 11 bases. Germline V CDR1 and CDR2: SNHLY, FYNNEI. Losses at the gene ends were 5 bases for V and 2 bases for J; bases not matched to a gene: 8. The CDR3 runs to 16 residues. CDR3 nucleotides: TGTGCCAGCAGTACGGGACTAGCGGTAAGCCCCTACGAGCAGTACTTC. Translating gives CASSTGLAVSPYEQYF.

This chain uses TRBV7-9 with TRBJ1-5; TRBD1 matches at 8 bases. V was pared by 6 bases and J by 4 bases, with 8 bases of the junction left unmatched. The CDR3 has 15 residues. Germline V gene sequence: CDR1 SEHNR, CDR2 FQNEAQ (reference sequence). The CDR3 nucleotides read TGTGCCAGCAGTCATGCCGGACAGGGTAATCAGCCCCAGCATTTT. It is translated as CASSHAGQGNQPQHF.

The chain links TRBV19 to TRBJ1-5; a possible D gene is TRBD1 (5 bases). Germline V gene lookup returns CDR1 LNHDA and CDR2 SQIVND (reference sequence). The length of the CDR3 is 14 residues. V was cut by 6 bases and J by 0 bases, with 9 bases left in between. The CDR3 loop reads CASRRTNSNQPQHF. In DNA form, the CDR3 reads TGTGCCAGTAGGCGGACAAATAGCAATCAGCCCCAGCATTTT.

This CDR3 is CASSSPGASAFF. Written as DNA, the CDR3 is TGTGCCAGCAGCTCCCCGGGGGCGTCGGCTTTCTTT. The chain recombines TRBV7-8 with TRBJ1-1, with D perhaps matching TRBD1 (6 bases). Deletions cut 4 bases from V and 11 bases from J, with 14 bases between. The CDR3 length is 12 residues. CDR1 is SGHVS, CDR2 FQNEAQ, per germline.

This chain uses TRBV18 with TRBJ2-7; D is unclear. The CDR3 is made up of 12 amino acids. With 6 bases removed from V and 9 bases from J, the gap between germline ends came to 15 bases. Germline V gene sequence: CDR1 KGHSH, CDR2 LQKENI. The CDR3 DNA reads TGTGCCAGCTCCCCGGAGCAGACTGTGCAGTACTTC. It translates to CASSPEQTVQYF.

The chain carries TRBV30 and TRBJ2-7; TRBD1 is a possible D gene (6 bases). Germline V gives CDR1 GTSNPN, CDR2 SVGIG (reference sequence). V lost 2 bases and J lost 3, with 17 bases in between. This CDR3 has 15 amino acids. The CDR3 reads CAWSLTGDTFYEQYF. In DNA form, the CDR3 reads TGTGCCTGGAGTCTAACCGGGGACACCTTCTACGAGCAGTACTTC.

The chain carries TRBV3-1 (or the pseudogene TRBV3-2) and TRBJ1-4; D is perhaps TRBD1 (5 bases). The CDR3 is 19 residues long. Trimming removed 1 base at V and 0 bases at J, with 18 bases between. Germline loops: CDR1 LGHDT, CDR2 YNNKEL (reference sequence). The DNA of the CDR3 is TGTGCCAGCAGCCAAGTACGAGGGAGGGGAGGGGCAACTAATGAAAAACTGTTTTTT. Its protein is CASSQVRGRGGATNEKLFF.

This sequence joins TRBV12-3 or TRBV12-4 and TRBJ2-7; 9 nucleotides align to TRBD1. CDR3 length: 13 amino acids. J was trimmed by 6 bases and V by 6 bases; bases with no gene match: 6. The CDR3 spells CASRNRGPSEQYF. CDR3 nucleotide sequence: TGTGCCAGCAGAAACAGGGGGCCAAGCGAGCAGTACTTC.

Here the CDR3 DNA reads TGTGCCAGCAGTTTGGGAGTTATCAATCAGCCCCAGCATTTT. Protein: CASSLGVINQPQHF. V is TRBV28 and J is TRBJ1-5; no clear D gene. Between the trimmed V and J ends, which lost 3 bases and 3 bases, there was a span of 9 bases. Germline V CDR1 and CDR2: MDHEN, SYDVKM. The CDR3 is 14 amino acids. The full variable domain, rest sourced from reference TRBV28 and TRBJ1-5, is DVKVTQSSRYLVKRTGEKVFLECVQDMDHENMFWYRQDPGLGLRLIYFSYDVKMKEKGDIPEGYSVSREKKERFSLILESASTNQTSMYLCASSLGVINQPQHFGDGTRLSIL.

The chain couples TRBV6-5 to TRBJ2-1; 10 bases line up with TRBD1. CDR3 length: 14 amino acids. V lost 5 bases and J lost 7; bases outside the gene matches: 5. Germline assignment: CDR1 MNHEY and CDR2 SVGAGI. CDR3 sequence: CASSLRDRGNEQFF. CDR3 sequence (DNA): TGTGCCAGCAGTCTGCGGGACAGGGGTAATGAGCAGTTCTTC.

The rearrangement links TRBV11-2 to TRBJ2-7; D uncertain. The V and J ends lost 0 bases and 7 bases respectively, with 7 bases between them. The CDR3 runs 12 residues. Germline CDR1 reads SGHAT; CDR2 reads FQNNGV. CDR3 amino acids: CASSLDLGEQYF. The CDR3 region has the DNA TGTGCCAGCAGCTTAGATCTGGGAGAGCAGTACTTC.

The gene calls are TRBV11-1 and TRBJ1-6, with a tentative D call TRBD1 (6 bases). CDR1 is SGHAT, CDR2 FQDESV, per germline (reference sequence). This CDR3 spans 13 amino acids. V was trimmed by 5 bases and J by 9 bases, leaving 11 bases between them. CDR3 DNA: TGTGCCAGCAGCCGGGGACAAGCTTCACCCCTCCACTTT. Translation: CASSRGQASPLHF.

This clone was counted between two and nine times. The rearrangement links TRBV18 to TRBJ1-3; D gene uncertain. The CDR3 extends over 13 amino acids. Germline-derived CDR1 and CDR2 are KGHSH and LQKENI. The CDR3 reads CASQASSGNTIYF. CDR3 coding DNA: TGTGCTTCCCAGGCGAGCTCTGGAAACACCATATATTTT.

The gene calls are TRBV27 and TRBJ1-5; D not certain. Per the germline V gene, CDR1 is MNHEY and CDR2 is SMNVEV (reference sequence). The V gene lost 4 bases and the J gene lost 6 bases, with 10 bases spanning the gap. The CDR3 is 13 amino acids. The CDR3 protein is CASSSTEGQPQHF. The CDR3 nucleotides are TGTGCCAGCAGTTCCACGGAGGGTCAGCCCCAGCATTTT.

Turning to this clone: Germline and junction disagree at one end, which may indicate a read error. V is TRBV6-2 or TRBV6-3 and J is TRBJ2-7; a possible D gene is TRBD2 (6 bases). Per the germline V gene, CDR1 is MNHEY and CDR2 is SVGEGT. The CDR3 is 15 residues long. This chain's CDR3 is CASSRFAGSRDEQYF. The CDR3 coding sequence is TGTGCTAGCAGCCGTTTTGCGGGATCCAGGGACGAGCAGTACTTC.

The CDR3, as DNA: TGTGCCAGCAGCCTCTCGGGGACCCTCTACGAGCAGTACTTC. Translating gives CASSLSGTLYEQYF. The chain carries TRBV11-2 and TRBJ2-7, with D perhaps matching TRBD1 or TRBD2 (5 bases each). CDR1 is SGHAT and CDR2 is FQNNGV in the germline V gene. This CDR3 is 14 amino acids long. The V gene lost 5 bases and the J gene lost 3 bases, with 14 bases spanning the gap.

This clone has just a few counts. The CDR3 DNA is TGTGCCAGCAGCGTAGGACCGGGCTCGGCCGAGCAGTACTTC. Amino acids: CASSVGPGSAEQYF. The genes are TRBV9 and TRBJ2-7; D not resolved. Germline V gene sequence: CDR1 SGDLS, CDR2 YYNGEE. This CDR3 has 14 amino acids. Deletions cut 0 bases from V and 6 bases from J, with 13 bases between.

The rearrangement links TRBV6-1 to TRBJ1-1; tentative D call: TRBD1 (5 bases). Germline V gene sequence: CDR1 MNHNS, CDR2 SASEGT. There are 15 residues in the CDR3. V dropped 2 bases and J dropped 2 bases, with 12 bases sitting between them. The CDR3 DNA sequence: TGTGCCAGCAGTGAATCAAGCGGGGGTAACACTGAAGCTTTCTTT. Its translation is CASSESSGGNTEAFF.

This rearrangement joins TRBV18 to TRBJ2-7, with TRBD1 matching 12 bases. The junction had 5 bases not matched to a gene; V was cut back by 3 bases and J by 5 bases. The CDR3 consists of 15 residues. Germline V gene sequence: CDR1 KGHSH, CDR2 LQKENI. CDR3 sequence reads: CASSPSGTGGNEQYF. The CDR3 nucleotides read TGTGCCAGCTCACCTTCCGGGACAGGGGGCAACGAGCAGTACTTC. Based on the CDR3 plus reference TRBV18 and TRBJ2-7, the full variable domain is NAGVMQNPRHLVRRRGQEARLRCSPMKGHSHVYWYRQLPEEGLKFMVYLQKENIIDESGMPKERFSAEFPKEGPSILRIQQVVRGDSAAYFCASSPSGTGGNEQYFGPGTRLTVT.

V and J are TRBV6-1 and TRBJ2-2; 11 positions match TRBD1. Trimming took 4 bases from V and 6 from J; bases not matched to a gene: 7. The germline gives CDR1 MNHNS, CDR2 SASEGT. The CDR3 length is 16 residues. The CDR3 region is CASSAILGQGAGELFF. CDR3 in DNA: TGTGCCAGCAGTGCGATTTTGGGACAGGGGGCCGGGGAGCTGTTTTTT.

The V call is TRBV19, the J call TRBJ1-1, with D possibly being TRBD1 (5 bases). V was pared by 8 bases and J by 0 bases, with 7 bases between. Germline V lookup: CDR1 LNHDA, CDR2 SQIVND (reference sequence). The CDR3 extends over 12 amino acids. CDR3 protein: CASDSMNTEAFF. CDR3 DNA sequence: TGTGCCAGTGACAGTATGAACACTGAAGCTTTCTTT.

In its sample, this clone was seen once. The rearrangement uses TRBV5-1 and TRBJ2-7; 9 bases match TRBD2. V lost 0 bases and J lost 0; bases outside the gene matches: 7. The CDR3 totals 17 residues. Germline values: CDR1 SGHRS, CDR2 YFSETQ. The CDR3 DNA follows: TGCGCCAGCAGCTTGGGAATACTAGCGGGTTTCTCCTACGAGCAGTACTTC. Translated, it gives CASSLGILAGFSYEQYF.

V usage is TRBV2 and J usage is TRBJ2-2; D uncertain. This CDR3 is 14 amino acids long. Trimming left V 6 bases short and J 1 base short, with 9 bases between. The germline CDR1 and CDR2 sequences are SNHLY and FYNNEI. CDR3 nucleotides: TGTGCCAGCAGAACACGGGTGAACACCGGGGAGCTGTTTTTT. It translates to CASRTRVNTGELFF.

The V call is TRBV3-1 (or the pseudogene TRBV3-2), the J call TRBJ2-4; D perhaps matches TRBD2 (6 bases). This CDR3 region has 19 residues. Per germline, CDR1 LGHDT and CDR2 YNNKEL (reference sequence). V gave up 0 bases and J gave up 0 bases, with 18 bases separating them. The CDR3 sequence is CASSQERGTSGLAKNIQYF. The CDR3 DNA reads as TGTGCCAGCAGCCAAGAACGGGGGACTTCGGGGTTAGCCAAAAACATTCAGTACTTC.

The chain employs TRBV9 and TRBJ1-1; 8 bases map to TRBD1. The CDR3 has 14 residues. Germline V CDR1 and CDR2: SGDLS, YYNGEE. V lost 4 bases and J lost 1; bases outside the gene matches: 3. The CDR3 DNA sequence: TGTGCCAGCAGCCTCGGACAGGGGAACACTGAAGCTTTCTTT. Encoded protein: CASSLGQGNTEAFF.